This T cell receptor (beta chain) was captured by sequencing in a study of cytomegalovirus exposure and HLA in healthy donors. This clone was found once. Its antigen remains unidentified. PCR used 60 Vbeta primers and 13 Jbeta primers. Generated by immunoSEQ multiplex PCR, the TCRdb table keeps only in-frame clones and is missing some. Among tens of thousands of clones listed, 82% were seen once. This CDR3 is 15 amino acids long. Germline V gene lookup returns CDR1 SEHNR and CDR2 FQNEAQ (reference sequence). V was clipped by 5 bases and J by 5 bases, with 16 bases between them. Broader study findings: Later analysis demonstrated an association between a missense DCLRE1C variant and TCR beta V- and J-gene trimming.

The V call is TRBV7-9, the J call TRBJ2-4; the D gene is possibly TRBD2 (5 bases). Sample: PBMCs. The origin of this receptor is a man aged 50-59 years in good health and CMV-seronegative. CDR3 DNA sequence: TGTGCCAGCAGCGTCCCAGGACTGAGGGAAAACATTCAGTACTTC. Encoded protein: CASSVPGLRENIQYF.